This T cell receptor beta chain came from a study of T cell changes during pregnancy in multiple sclerosis. Method: immunoSEQ multiplex PCR; TCRdb's copy keeps in-frame clones and lacks some. In the table there are approximately 53,000 clones, more than 90% of which are singletons. Sequenced here: CD4+ T cells from peripheral blood mononuclear cells, sampled before pregnancy. This TCR derives from a female donor with multiple sclerosis, enrolled in a pregnancy study.

The CDR3 here is CASRDRVPTDTQYF. The CDR3 DNA reads as TGTGCCAGCAGGGACAGGGTTCCCACAGATACGCAGTATTTT. The genes are TRBV7-2 and TRBJ2-3, with 8 bases lining up with TRBD1. V lost 6 bases, J lost 2 bases, and 4 bases stayed unmatched. The CDR3 loop spans 14 amino acids. From germline, CDR1 is SGHTA and CDR2 FQGNSA.